The rows below give T cell receptor beta chains drawn from one sample of a study of lymphopenia after photon versus proton radiotherapy. The protocol was immunoSEQ multiplex PCR, while the TCRdb copy is restricted to in-frame clones and leaves out a portion. The table lists about 160,000 clones, approximately 86% of them singletons, with around 4.7% in the top ten. The material was peripheral blood, obtained from a patient treated with photon-based radiotherapy. These receptors originate from a man aged 50-59 years with gastric cancer. The conserved cysteine and the conserved F or W are not part of the CDR3 here. Clone size is shown for a subset of rows, as once, few, many or a class of expanded clone.

j_call clone_size v_call cdr3_aa
TRBJ2-7 NA TRBV5-6 ASSRTGSSYEQY
TRBJ2-2 NA TRBV4-1 ASSQGSHSERGTGELF
TRBJ1-5 once TRBV30 AWSLGQGAHQPQH
TRBJ2-1 NA TRBV6-1 ASSEAGSGRSNEQF
TRBJ2-3 NA TRBV18 ASSPGGTSSTDTQY
TRBJ1-1 NA TRBV6-5 ASSYSGVTNTEAF
TRBJ2-5 NA TRBV5-1 ASSYSTSGRETQY
TRBJ1-5 NA TRBV6-5 ASSYSRAGRGQPQH
TRBJ1-2 NA TRBV18 ASSPLDTSYGYT
TRBJ2-7 NA TRBV19 ASSAGLGLRTEQY
TRBJ1-5 few TRBV5-5 ASSLDHLSNQPQH
TRBJ2-1 NA TRBV4-2 ASRQVLAGRSPSYNEQF
TRBJ2-7 NA TRBV5-6 ASTTYGPGHEQY
TRBJ2-5 NA TRBV30 AWSRVRTDETQY
TRBJ2-2 NA TRBV5-4 ASSQERSGTNTGELF
TRBJ2-1 NA TRBV5-4 ASSLRPTDEQF